These 32 T cell receptor beta chains share one sample of origin, sequenced in a study of vaccination and CD4 T cells after COVID-19. Sequencing of the DNA from cultured CD4+ T cells was carried out with the Oncomine TCR Beta short-read assay. TCRdb reprocessed the PCR reads with MiXCR, giving one entry per CDR3 protein. Of approximately 14,000 distinct CDR3 sequences detected, about 47% appear once; the ten largest clones hold 7.5% to 9%. Their antigen targets remain unknown. Stated treatment: approximately nine-day PBMC culture with coronavirus spike peptide pools or control peptides (ViraFEST assay). Sequenced sample: CD4+ T cells from blood, cultured in vitro. All receptors derive from a human donor who had recovered from COVID-19.

This clonotype was observed a handful of times. V usage is TRBV2 and J usage is TRBJ1-6; D is unresolved. Trimming took 7 bases from V and 9 from J, leaving 19 bases between them. This CDR3 comprises 15 residues. The germline V gene has CDR1 SNHLY and CDR2 FYNNEI. This chain's CDR3 is CASKEMATMRSPLHF. The CDR3 DNA follows: TGTGCCAGCAAGGAAATGGCGACGATGCGTTCACCCCTCCACTTT.

The chain uses TRBV19 and TRBJ2-7; 8 nucleotides match TRBD2. This CDR3 spans 14 amino acids. Germline CDR1 LNHDA, CDR2 SQIVND (reference sequence). J was trimmed by 4 bases and V by 4 bases; bases with no gene match: 6. The CDR3 reads CASSTGLDSYEQYF. The CDR3 DNA reads TGTGCCAGTAGTACGGGACTAGACAGTTACGAGCAGTACTTC.

The chain has TRBV30 and TRBJ1-2; 7 nucleotides match TRBD1. Germline trimming cut 2 bases from V and 8 bases from J; bases unmatched to any gene: 14. The length of the CDR3 is 15 residues. CDR1 is GTSNPN, CDR2 SVGIG, per germline (reference sequence). The DNA for the CDR3 is TGTGCCTGGAGTCGTCCGCCGGGAGGGGGCTGGGGCTACACCTTC. Translating gives CAWSRPPGGGWGYTF. The full variable domain, rest sourced from reference TRBV30 and TRBJ1-2, is SQTIHQWPATLVQPVGSPLSLECTVEGTSNPNLYWYRQAAGRGLQLLFYSVGIGQISSEVPQNLSASRPQDRQFILSSKKLLLSDSGFYLCAWSRPPGGGWGYTFGSGTRLTVV.

The J gene is TRBJ2-7, the V gene TRBV20-1; 9 nucleotides match TRBD1. The V gene's germline CDR1 is DFQATT and CDR2 SNEGSKA (reference sequence). Trimming cost V 6 bases and J 2 bases; bases outside gene matches: 2. The CDR3 has 12 residues. The CDR3 here is CSADRGTYEQYF. The CDR3 coding sequence is TGCAGTGCCGACAGGGGGACCTACGAGCAGTACTTC.

The chain couples TRBV20-1 to TRBJ1-3, with 10 bases lining up with TRBD1. This CDR3 region has 16 residues. The V segment lost 2 bases and the J segment 0 bases; nucleotides outside the gene matches: 4. Germline values: CDR1 DFQATT, CDR2 SNEGSKA (reference sequence). This CDR3 is CSARPGQGRSGNTIYF. The CDR3, as DNA: TGCAGTGCTAGACCGGGACAGGGGCGCTCTGGAAACACCATATATTTT.

This chain connects TRBV7-2 to TRBJ2-6, with D possibly being TRBD2 (5 bases). CDR3 length equals 18 residues. Between the trimmed V and J ends, which lost 1 base and 0 bases, there was a span of 13 bases. Germline CDR1 is SGHTA and CDR2 is FQGNSA. CDR3 amino acids: CASSLVLTGSSGANVLTF. CDR3 nucleotides: TGTGCCAGCAGCTTAGTCTTGACGGGGAGCTCTGGGGCCAACGTCCTGACTTTC.

The chain couples TRBV7-8 to TRBJ1-5; the D is unclear. The CDR3 has 13 amino acids. Trimming pared 5 bases from V and 2 bases from J, leaving 7 bases between. The germline gives CDR1 SGHVS, CDR2 FQNEAQ. The CDR3 bases are TGTGCCAGCAGCGCCCGTGGCAATCAGCCCCAGCATTTT. Its translation: CASSARGNQPQHF.

This chain joins TRBV20-1 and TRBJ1-1; 10 bases agree with TRBD1. The trim removed 6 bases at V and 5 bases at J, leaving 15 bases unmatched. Germline V CDR1 and CDR2: DFQATT, SNEGSKA (reference sequence). This CDR3 spans 16 amino acids. The CDR3 here is CSAQDRDRGGRTEAFF. CDR3 DNA sequence: TGCAGTGCCCAGGACCGGGACAGGGGAGGAAGGACTGAAGCTTTCTTT.

The chain combines TRBV6-1 with TRBJ2-5; perhaps TRBD2 as D (6 bases). Per germline, CDR1 MNHNS and CDR2 SASEGT. The CDR3 contains 12 residues. With 6 bases removed from V and 5 bases from J, the gap between germline ends came to 10 bases. CDR3 sequence (DNA): TGTGCCAGCAGCCCCAGCGGGGAGACCCAGTACTTC. Amino acids: CASSPSGETQYF.

This chain connects TRBV20-1 to TRBJ2-7, with D tentatively TRBD1 (6 bases). Looked up from germline, CDR1 is DFQATT and CDR2 is SNEGSKA (reference sequence). This CDR3 is built from 15 residues. Deletions cut 0 bases from V and 7 bases from J, with 19 bases between. CDR3: CSARDSTGLLGEQYF. The CDR3 region has the DNA TGCAGTGCTAGAGACTCTACAGGGCTGCTCGGGGAGCAGTACTTC.

The chain carries TRBV3-1 and TRBJ2-3; TRBD2 matches 11 bases. Germline V gene data show CDR1 as LGHDT and CDR2 as YNNKEL (reference sequence). V trimming: 0 bases; J trimming: 0 bases; junction bases outside the gene matches: 8. The CDR3 contains 19 residues. The CDR3 DNA is TGTGCCAGCAGCCAAGATCTAGGGACTAGCGGCCCTAGCACAGATACGCAGTATTTT. Protein sequence: CASSQDLGTSGPSTDTQYF.

V and J are TRBV11-3 and TRBJ2-1; the D is unclear. The CDR3 runs to 16 residues. With 6 bases removed from V and 5 bases from J, the gap between germline ends came to 20 bases. Germline V gives CDR1 SGHNT, CDR2 YENEEA. The CDR3: CASRTPAGAPNNEQFF. The CDR3 region has the DNA TGTGCCAGCAGGACCCCGGCAGGAGCCCCCAACAATGAGCAGTTCTTC.

The chain carries TRBV20-1 and TRBJ2-5, with 11 bases fitting TRBD2. CDR1 is DFQATT and CDR2 is SNEGSKA in the germline V gene (reference sequence). The trim removed 4 bases at V and 5 bases at J, leaving 18 bases unmatched. The CDR3 runs 18 residues. CDR3 in amino acids: CSAKKLVLAGGGWETQYF. DNA of the CDR3: TGCAGTGCTAAAAAGCTAGTGTTAGCGGGAGGGGGGTGGGAGACCCAGTACTTC.

The V and J genes are TRBV2 and TRBJ1-1; D call uncertain. The CDR3 extends over 13 amino acids. V was shortened by 8 bases and J by 1 base, with 11 bases between the two germline ends. Germline V gene lookup returns CDR1 SNHLY and CDR2 FYNNEI. The CDR3 region is CASALDRNTEAFF. Written as DNA, the CDR3 is TGTGCCAGCGCCCTCGACCGGAACACTGAAGCTTTCTTT.

The J gene is TRBJ1-5, the V gene TRBV18; D is unresolved. The V end lost 4 bases, the J end lost 3 bases, and 10 bases lay between the germline ends. The CDR3 extends over 14 amino acids. Per germline, CDR1 KGHSH and CDR2 LQKENI. This CDR3 is CASSRTEDNQPQHF. In DNA form, the CDR3 reads TGTGCCAGCTCACGGACGGAGGACAATCAGCCCCAGCATTTT.

J is TRBJ2-1 and V is TRBV20-1, with TRBD2 identical over 9 bases. V lost 1 base and J lost 5; bases outside the gene matches: 6. The germline gives CDR1 DFQATT, CDR2 SNEGSKA (reference sequence). This CDR3 comprises 15 residues. This chain's CDR3 is CSARVGGRAHNEQFF. CDR3 DNA: TGCAGTGCTAGAGTGGGCGGGAGGGCCCACAATGAGCAGTTCTTC.

This clonotype was seen a few times. V and J are TRBV20-1 and TRBJ1-1; D not resolved. The V end lost 3 bases, the J end lost 6 bases, and 8 bases lay between the germline ends. The CDR3 extends over 11 amino acids. Germline-derived CDR1 and CDR2 are DFQATT and SNEGSKA (reference sequence). CDR3: CSASREPEAFF. CDR3 coding DNA: TGCAGTGCTAGCCGGGAGCCTGAAGCTTTCTTT.

This chain connects TRBV7-9 to TRBJ1-1; D uncertain. This CDR3 is 14 amino acids long. Germline CDR1 SEHNR, CDR2 FQNEAQ (reference sequence). V dropped 5 bases and J dropped 0 bases, with 10 bases sitting between them. The CDR3 bases are TGTGCCAGCAGCCCGGGCCTCATGAACACTGAAGCTTTCTTT. This encodes CASSPGLMNTEAFF.

The chain joins TRBV11-2 to TRBJ2-5; weak D call: TRBD2 (5 bases). Trimming stripped 5 bases from V and 1 base from J, with 14 bases between. Germline CDR1 reads SGHAT; CDR2 reads FQNNGV. CDR3 length: 15 residues. The CDR3 reads CASSRGLQIQETQYF. The DNA for the CDR3 is TGTGCCAGCAGCCGTGGACTTCAGATCCAAGAGACCCAGTACTTC.

The chain couples TRBV7-2 to TRBJ2-3; no clear D gene. Deletions cut 0 bases from V and 2 bases from J, with 6 bases between. Germline CDR1 SGHTA, CDR2 FQGNSA. This CDR3 is 14 amino acids long. CDR3 sequence reads: CASSLASHTDTQYF. Written as DNA, the CDR3 is TGTGCCAGCAGCTTAGCTAGCCACACAGATACGCAGTATTTT. The complete variable domain, with remaining parts taken from reference TRBV7-2 and TRBJ2-3, reads GAGVSQSPSNKVTEKGKDVELRCDPISGHTALYWYRQSLGQGLEFLIYFQGNSAPDKSGLPSDRFSAERTGGSVSTLTIQRTQQEDSAVYLCASSLASHTDTQYFGPGTRLTVL.

The gene calls are TRBV6-5 and TRBJ1-3, with unresolved D. Germline V gives CDR1 MNHEY, CDR2 SVGAGI. V was cut by 4 bases and J by 4 bases, with 11 bases left in between. The CDR3 spans 14 residues. CDR3 coding DNA: TGTGCCAGCAGTTCTATGTCACGGGGAAACACCATATATTTT. Translating gives CASSSMSRGNTIYF.

The V and J genes are TRBV5-1 and TRBJ2-1; D remains ambiguous. Germline V CDR1 and CDR2: SGHRS, YFSETQ. V shed 2 bases and J shed 2 bases, with 11 bases lying between them. CDR3 size: 15 residues. The CDR3 region is CASSFFRATYNEQFF. The CDR3 nucleotides are TGCGCCAGCAGCTTTTTCCGGGCCACCTACAATGAGCAGTTCTTC.

This clonotype was detected only a few times. The chain carries TRBV7-8 and TRBJ2-7; a weak D match, TRBD1 (5 bases). The CDR3 consists of 15 residues. V was cut by 1 base and J by 0 bases, with 10 bases left in between. CDR1 and CDR2 (germline): SGHVS, FQNEAQ. Written as DNA, the CDR3 is TGTGCCAGCAGCTTAGTCCGGACACGCTCCTACGAGCAGTACTTC. As protein: CASSLVRTRSYEQYF.

V is TRBV12-3 or TRBV12-4 and J is TRBJ1-6, with TRBD1 matching over 9 bases. V was clipped by 5 bases and J by 8 bases; unmatched bases: 13. This CDR3 is 17 amino acids long. The CDR3 DNA sequence: TGTGCCAGCAGTCCCTTCGGGACAGGGCCTACAGATTCACCCCTCCACTTT. This sequence encodes CASSPFGTGPTDSPLHF.

V gene TRBV27 combines with J gene TRBJ1-6; weak D call: TRBD1 (5 bases). This CDR3 contains 16 residues. V was shortened by 4 bases and J by 8 bases, with 18 bases between the two germline ends. Per germline, CDR1 MNHEY and CDR2 SMNVEV (reference sequence). This CDR3 is CASSSAPVGVHSPLHF. The DNA of the CDR3 is TGTGCCAGCAGTTCCGCCCCGGTAGGGGTGCATTCACCCCTCCACTTT.

A few counts support this clonotype. The genes are TRBV12-3 or TRBV12-4 and TRBJ1-5, with D maybe TRBD1 (5 bases). V dropped 4 bases and J dropped 6 bases, with 10 bases sitting between them. The CDR3 length is 13 residues. DNA of the CDR3: TGTGCCAGCAGTTCCGGACAAGGTCAGCCCCAGCATTTT. Residues: CASSSGQGQPQHF.

The rearrangement links TRBV2 to TRBJ1-6; perhaps TRBD1 as D (6 bases). This CDR3 has 14 residues. Germline lookup yields CDR1 SNHLY and CDR2 FYNNEI. V lost 6 bases and J 9 bases, leaving 15 bases between the germline ends. As DNA, the CDR3 is TGTGCCAGCAGGGCAGGGGCACCAGGTTCACCCCTCCACTTT. Amino acids: CASRAGAPGSPLHF.

This clonotype was seen only once. V usage is TRBV20-1 and J usage is TRBJ2-1, with D tentatively TRBD1 (5 bases). The CDR3 has 15 residues. Germline values: CDR1 DFQATT, CDR2 SNEGSKA (reference sequence). Trimming removed 6 bases at V and 0 bases at J, with 15 bases between. The CDR3 sequence is CSAPGARSSYNEQFF. CDR3 sequence (DNA): TGCAGTGCCCCTGGGGCCCGAAGCTCCTACAATGAGCAGTTCTTC.

The DNA for the CDR3 is TGTGCCAGCAGCAGGGAACCCCGCGGGACCCAGTACTTC. Its protein product is CASSREPRGTQYF. The chain carries TRBV7-3 and TRBJ2-5; D not resolved. There are 13 residues in the CDR3. V was shortened by 5 bases and J by 7 bases, with 14 bases between the two germline ends. Germline V lookup: CDR1 SGHTA, CDR2 FQGTGA.

The J gene is TRBJ1-2, the V gene TRBV19; no clear D. Germline CDR1 and CDR2: LNHDA and SQIVND (reference sequence). The CDR3 is 12 amino acids. V gave up 3 bases and J gave up 4 bases, with 6 bases separating them. Here the CDR3 reads CASSILSYGYTF. CDR3 nucleotide sequence: TGTGCCAGTAGTATCCTCAGCTATGGCTACACCTTC.

V usage is TRBV5-6 and J usage is TRBJ1-2; maybe TRBD1 (5 bases). Germline V lookup: CDR1 SGHDT, CDR2 YYEEEE. V was cut by 1 base and J by 8 bases, with 15 bases left in between. The CDR3 spans 14 residues. CDR3 amino acids: CASSLPTASGGYTF. In DNA, the CDR3 is TGTGCCAGCAGCTTGCCGACAGCTTCGGGAGGCTACACCTTC.

The J gene is TRBJ2-7, the V gene TRBV18, with 12 bases that match TRBD2. With V trimmed by 3 bases and J by 6 bases, 3 bases remained unmatched. The CDR3 loop spans 14 amino acids. Germline loops: CDR1 KGHSH, CDR2 LQKENI. The CDR3 coding sequence is TGTGCCAGCTCACCGACTAGCGGGAGCCCCGAGCAGTACTTC. It specifies CASSPTSGSPEQYF.